This paragraph reports one T cell receptor (beta chain). Its antigen remains unidentified. This sample is part of a study of vaccination effects on CD4 cells after COVID-19. Study-level points and caveats: Nearly all vaccine-induced clones in healthy recipients recognized only SARS-CoV-2. Infection- and vaccine-induced clones contracted markedly late after vaccination.

Per germline, CDR1 MNHNS and CDR2 SASEGT. Losses at the gene ends were 3 bases for V and 5 bases for J; bases not matched to a gene: 6. The CDR3 runs 17 residues. The protocol was immunoSEQ multiplex PCR, while the TCRdb copy is restricted to in-frame clones and leaves out a portion. The sample shows 70,000 or so clones, roughly three quarters of them seen only once. Cultured cells yielded isolated CD4+ T cells after approximately nine days. The J gene is TRBJ2-3, the V gene TRBV6-1; 15 bases match TRBD2. The receptor comes from a human donor who received a COVID-19 vaccine. The source was CD4+ T cells from PBMCs cultured without peptide, collected before COVID-19 vaccination. The CDR3 DNA is TGTGCCAGCAGTGACGGACTAGCGGGGGGGCGAGGAGATACGCAGTATTTT. Its translation: CASSDGLAGGRGDTQYF.